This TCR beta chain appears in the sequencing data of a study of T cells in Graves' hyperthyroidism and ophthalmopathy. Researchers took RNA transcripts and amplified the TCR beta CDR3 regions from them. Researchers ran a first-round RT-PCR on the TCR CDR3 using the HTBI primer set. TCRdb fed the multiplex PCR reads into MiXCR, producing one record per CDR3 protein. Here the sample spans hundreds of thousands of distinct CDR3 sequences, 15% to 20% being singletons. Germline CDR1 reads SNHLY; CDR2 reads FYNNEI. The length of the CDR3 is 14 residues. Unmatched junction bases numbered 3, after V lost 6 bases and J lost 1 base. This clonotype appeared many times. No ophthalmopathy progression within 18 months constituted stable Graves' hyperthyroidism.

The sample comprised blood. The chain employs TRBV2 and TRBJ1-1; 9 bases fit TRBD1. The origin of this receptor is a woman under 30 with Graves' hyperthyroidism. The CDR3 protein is CASRQGQGNTEAFF. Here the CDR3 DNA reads TGTGCCAGCAGGCAGGGACAGGGGAACACTGAAGCTTTCTTT.